These 27 T cell receptor beta chains came from one sample sequenced in a study of blood T cell repertoires in COVID-19. Sequencing was performed with immunoSEQ multiplex PCR; in TCRdb, only in-frame clones are kept and a portion is missing. The sample lists 200,000 or so clones, approximately 80% occurring once. Source material: peripheral blood. These receptors all stem from an elderly woman with acute or convalescent COVID-19.

V and J are TRBV18 and TRBJ2-7, with 7 positions matching TRBD1. This CDR3 has 14 residues. V shed 4 bases and J 8 bases; nucleotides not matched to a gene: 11. The germline gives CDR1 KGHSH, CDR2 LQKENI. The CDR3 sequence: CASSRGTEFWQQYF. CDR3 coding DNA: TGTGCCAGCTCACGGGGGACAGAGTTCTGGCAGCAGTACTTC.

The chain uses TRBV18 and TRBJ1-2; weak D call: TRBD1 (5 bases). This CDR3 comprises 14 residues. Trimming took 1 base from V and 5 from J, leaving 11 bases between them. Per the germline V gene, CDR1 is KGHSH and CDR2 is LQKENI. The CDR3 region is CASSPLAAGYGYTF. The CDR3 DNA reads TGTGCCAGCTCACCACTCGCGGCAGGGTATGGCTACACCTTC.

J is TRBJ2-5 and V is TRBV7-3; TRBD2 matches 7 bases. V dropped 3 bases and J dropped 3; count of bases not matched to a gene: 7. CDR1 SGHTA and CDR2 FQGTGA come from the germline V gene. The CDR3 sequence is 15 residues long. This chain's CDR3 is CASSLGGSSEETQYF. In nucleotides, the CDR3 is TGTGCCAGCAGCTTGGGAGGGAGCAGTGAAGAGACCCAGTACTTC.

This chain joins TRBV19 and TRBJ1-5; D is uncertain. The CDR3 is made up of 15 amino acids. Germline V lookup: CDR1 LNHDA, CDR2 SQIVND (reference sequence). Trimming shortened V by 0 bases and J by 6 bases, and 12 bases separated the two germline ends. The CDR3 protein is CASSIDLREGQPQHF. Here the CDR3 DNA reads TGTGCCAGTAGTATAGATCTCCGGGAGGGTCAGCCCCAGCATTTT.

The count of this clone is one. V gene TRBV9 combines with J gene TRBJ2-3; D is perhaps TRBD2 (5 bases). The length of the CDR3 is 16 residues. Per the germline V gene, CDR1 is SGDLS and CDR2 is YYNGEE. With 1 base removed from V and 0 bases from J, the gap between germline ends came to 12 bases. CDR3 nucleotide sequence: TGTGCCAGCAGCGTATCTAGCAGAGCTAGCACAGATACGCAGTATTTT. As protein: CASSVSSRASTDTQYF. The whole variable domain, filled in from reference TRBV9 and TRBJ2-3, reads DSGVTQTPKHLITATGQRVTLRCSPRSGDLSVYWYQQSLDQGLQFLIQYYNGEERAKGNILERFSAQQFPDLHSELNLSSLELGDSALYFCASSVSSRASTDTQYFGPGTRLTVL.

This clone was detected only once. The chain couples TRBV9 to TRBJ2-3; D gene uncertain. Trimming shortened V by 0 bases and J by 0 bases, and 5 bases separated the two germline ends. The CDR3 runs to 14 residues. Germline V gene data show CDR1 as SGDLS and CDR2 as YYNGEE. CDR3 residues: CASSVAISTDTQYF. The CDR3 DNA follows: TGTGCCAGCAGCGTAGCTATAAGCACAGATACGCAGTATTTT.

With respect to this clone: Other nucleotide sequences from this sample produce the same CDR3. The V call is TRBV19, the J call TRBJ1-1; a possible D gene is TRBD1 (5 bases). The CDR3 has 13 amino acids. Deletions cut 5 bases from V and 4 bases from J, with 11 bases between. Germline CDR1 is LNHDA and CDR2 is SQIVND (reference sequence). The CDR3 region is CASSVRVGTEAFF. CDR3 nucleotide sequence: TGTGCCAGTAGTGTCAGGGTAGGCACTGAAGCTTTCTTT.

The genes are TRBV4-2 and TRBJ2-5; perhaps TRBD2 as D (5 bases). Germline loops: CDR1 LGHNA, CDR2 YNFKEQ. V lost 0 bases and J 4 bases, leaving 9 bases between the germline ends. This CDR3 spans 14 amino acids. Here the CDR3 DNA reads TGTGCCAGCAGCCAAGATGCCGGGGTAGAGACCCAGTACTTC. Its translation: CASSQDAGVETQYF.

The V gene is TRBV2, the J gene TRBJ1-5; D perhaps matches TRBD1 (6 bases). CDR1 and CDR2 (germline): SNHLY, FYNNEI. Trimming stripped 6 bases from V and 4 bases from J, with 10 bases between. The CDR3 loop spans 13 amino acids. The CDR3 sequence is CASRETGNQPQHF. The CDR3 bases are TGTGCCAGCAGGGAGACAGGAAATCAGCCCCAGCATTTT.

This clone has a handful of counts. The V call is TRBV27, the J call TRBJ1-6; 7 nucleotides agree with TRBD1. The germline gives CDR1 MNHEY, CDR2 SMNVEV (reference sequence). This CDR3 comprises 15 residues. V was clipped by 2 bases and J by 4 bases; unmatched bases: 2. In DNA form, the CDR3 reads TGTGCCAGCAGTTTACGGACAGGATATAATTCACCCCTCCACTTT. Encoded protein: CASSLRTGYNSPLHF.

The chain is built from TRBV6-1 and TRBJ2-7; 9 nucleotides agree with TRBD1. V lost 4 bases to trimming and J lost 3 bases; unmatched junction nucleotides: 7. The germline CDR1 and CDR2 sequences are MNHNS and SASEGT. The length of the CDR3 is 15 residues. CDR3 in DNA: TGTGCCAGCAGTGTTGAAGGACAGGGGAGCTACGAGCAGTACTTC. Protein product: CASSVEGQGSYEQYF.

This chain uses TRBV19 with TRBJ1-4; tentative D call: TRBD1 (6 bases). CDR1 is LNHDA, CDR2 SQIVND, per germline (reference sequence). The CDR3 is 11 residues long. Trimming cost V 7 bases and J 8 bases, with 8 bases left between them. CDR3 nucleotide sequence: TGTGCCAGTACTCAGGGGGAAAAACTGTTTTTT. Protein product: CASTQGEKLFF. Full variable domain (rest looked up from reference TRBV19 and TRBJ1-4): DGGITQSPKYLFRKEGQNVTLSCEQNLNHDAMYWYRQDPGQGLRLIYYSQIVNDFQKGDIAEGYSVSREKKESFPLTVTSAQKNPTAFYLCASTQGEKLFFGSGTQLSVL.

The rearrangement links TRBV7-2 to TRBJ2-5; 11 bases line up with TRBD2. Trimming cost V 6 bases and J 2 bases; bases outside gene matches: 5. The CDR3 runs 15 residues. CDR1 SGHTA and CDR2 FQGNSA come from the germline V gene. The CDR3 here is CASSYSGGVQETQYF. The DNA of the CDR3 is TGTGCCAGCAGTTATAGCGGGGGGGTTCAAGAGACCCAGTACTTC.

The chain carries TRBV21-1 and TRBJ2-1; the D call of TRBD1 is as the table states it, not checked on the DNA. TRBV21-1 represents a pseudogene. This CDR3 has 16 amino acids. In DNA, the CDR3 is TGTGCCAGCAGCAACCGGGGACAGGGGGCTAGGGATGAGCAGTTCTTC. Translation: CASSNRGQGARDEQFF.

The chain recombines TRBV6-1 with TRBJ1-1, with 7 bases fitting TRBD1. Germline trimming cut 1 base from V and 2 bases from J; bases unmatched to any gene: 7. This CDR3 spans 16 amino acids. Germline V gene lookup returns CDR1 MNHNS and CDR2 SASEGT. DNA for the CDR3: TGTGCCAGCAGTGAAGGGGGGAACAGGGGAAACACTGAAGCTTTCTTT. Protein product: CASSEGGNRGNTEAFF.

The gene calls are TRBV7-2 and TRBJ1-5; D is uncertain. CDR3 length equals 14 residues. CDR1 is SGHTA and CDR2 is FQGNSA in the germline V gene. V lost 2 bases to trimming and J lost 7 bases, with 12 bases between them. CDR3 sequence reads: CASSLMAQQQPQHF. Here the CDR3 DNA reads TGTGCCAGCAGCTTAATGGCCCAACAACAGCCCCAGCATTTT.

V and J are TRBV27 and TRBJ2-7; no clear D. The CDR3 spans 14 residues. Trimming shortened V by 10 bases and J by 2 bases, and 18 bases separated the two germline ends. CDR1 is MNHEY, CDR2 SMNVEV, per germline (reference sequence). CDR3: CATAVDPRAYEQYF. Written as DNA, the CDR3 is TGTGCCACCGCGGTAGATCCCCGTGCCTACGAGCAGTACTTC.

This chain links TRBV6-6 with TRBJ2-7; 8 nucleotides line up with TRBD1. Trimming took 7 bases from V and 1 from J; bases not matched to a gene: 9. Germline values: CDR1 MNHNY, CDR2 SVGAGI (reference sequence). This CDR3 has 15 amino acids. CDR3 sequence reads: CASIDRDRSSYEQYF. The CDR3 DNA sequence: TGTGCCAGCATCGACCGGGACAGGTCGTCCTACGAGCAGTACTTC.

The chain couples TRBV28 to TRBJ1-1; 8 bases agree with TRBD1. The CDR3 runs 12 residues. Germline assignment: CDR1 MDHEN and CDR2 SYDVKM. Trimming at V came to 4 bases and at J to 12 bases, leaving 7 bases not matched to a gene. The CDR3 loop is CASSSLGQGSFF. Here the CDR3 DNA reads TGTGCCAGCAGTTCCCTTGGACAGGGATCTTTCTTT.

This clone was seen ten or more times. The genes are TRBV7-6 and TRBJ1-5; 7 nucleotides match TRBD1. Trimming took 1 base from V and 4 from J; bases not matched to a gene: 1. Germline V gives CDR1 SGHVS, CDR2 FNYEAQ. This CDR3 has 14 amino acids. CDR3 region: CASSLEGANQPQHF. In DNA, the CDR3 is TGTGCCAGCAGCTTAGAGGGGGCAAATCAGCCCCAGCATTTT.

The V gene is TRBV6-5, the J gene TRBJ1-1; 10 positions match TRBD1. The V gene end was trimmed by 4 bases and the J gene end by 3 bases; junction bases not matched to a gene: 2. Germline CDR1 is MNHEY and CDR2 is SVGAGI. The CDR3 runs to 14 residues. The CDR3 sequence is CASSSGTGDTEAFF. For the CDR3, the DNA is TGTGCCAGCAGTTCCGGGACAGGGGACACTGAAGCTTTCTTT.

J is TRBJ1-1 and V is TRBV9, with 9 bases fitting TRBD1. Germline values: CDR1 SGDLS, CDR2 YYNGEE. The CDR3 totals 14 residues. Losses at the gene ends were 4 bases for V and 5 bases for J; bases not matched to a gene: 6. The CDR3 here is CASSSGQGGTEAFF. The CDR3 coding sequence is TGTGCCAGCAGCTCGGGACAGGGAGGAACTGAAGCTTTCTTT. Combining the CDR3 with reference TRBV9 and TRBJ1-1 gives the whole variable domain DSGVTQTPKHLITATGQRVTLRCSPRSGDLSVYWYQQSLDQGLQFLIQYYNGEERAKGNILERFSAQQFPDLHSELNLSSLELGDSALYFCASSSGQGGTEAFFGQGTRLTVV.

The chain carries TRBV18 and TRBJ1-1; 7 nucleotides line up with TRBD1. Germline assignment: CDR1 KGHSH and CDR2 LQKENI. CDR3 length equals 15 residues. Trimming at V came to 2 bases and at J to 1 base, leaving 4 bases not matched to a gene. The CDR3 region is CASSPDRVRNTEAFF. The CDR3, as DNA: TGTGCCAGCTCACCAGACAGGGTAAGGAACACTGAAGCTTTCTTT.

J is TRBJ2-7 and V is TRBV6-1, with D possibly being TRBD1 (5 bases). The length of the CDR3 is 14 residues. From germline, CDR1 is MNHNS and CDR2 SASEGT. The germline V and J ends were trimmed by 3 bases and 3 bases, with 12 bases remaining between them. As DNA, the CDR3 is TGTGCCAGCAGTGATTGGGGCATGAGCTACGAGCAGTACTTC. Translated, it gives CASSDWGMSYEQYF.

This clone has just one count. The genes are TRBV18 and TRBJ1-6, with D unclear. The V gene's germline CDR1 is KGHSH and CDR2 LQKENI. Trimming cost V 3 bases and J 7 bases, with 10 bases left between them. The CDR3 is 14 residues long. For the CDR3, the DNA is TGTGCCAGCTCACCGGAACAGCAAAATTCACCCCTCCACTTT. It codes for CASSPEQQNSPLHF.

CDR3: CASSLKRQNYNEQFF. In DNA, the CDR3 is TGTGCCAGCAGCTTAAAGAGGCAGAATTACAATGAGCAGTTCTTC. This rearrangement joins TRBV7-8 to TRBJ2-1; D not resolved. The CDR3 length is 15 residues. The germline V and J ends were trimmed by 2 bases and 4 bases, with 12 bases remaining between them. The germline V gene has CDR1 SGHVS and CDR2 FQNEAQ.

The chain employs TRBV30 and TRBJ2-7; TRBD1 matches at 7 bases. CDR3 length: 14 residues. Germline V gene data show CDR1 as GTSNPN and CDR2 as SVGIG (reference sequence). Trimming removed 2 bases from V and 6 bases from J; junction bases left unmatched: 10. The CDR3 region has the DNA TGTGCCTGGAGTATATCGACAGGGTCCACCGAGCAGTACTTC. Protein: CAWSISTGSTEQYF. Full variable domain (remainder filled in from reference TRBV30 and TRBJ2-7): SQTIHQWPATLVQPVGSPLSLECTVEGTSNPNLYWYRQAAGRGLQLLFYSVGIGQISSEVPQNLSASRPQDRQFILSSKKLLLSDSGFYLCAWSISTGSTEQYFGPGTRLTVT.